This T cell receptor beta chain is drawn from a study of T cell repertoires in ileal Crohn's disease. Overall study: Median disease duration was 7.9 years; roughly 40% smoked at surgery. The study's findings and limits: Clonality above 26.8% at surgery always came with endoscopic recurrence.

Time point noted: neoterminal ileum biopsy at postoperative endoscopy, about 6 months after surgery. This CDR3 spans 17 amino acids. The germline gives CDR1 LNHDA, CDR2 SQIVND (reference sequence). V lost 4 bases to trimming and J lost 0 bases; unmatched junction nucleotides: 11. With respect to this clone: Antigen: not known.

The protocol was immunoSEQ multiplex PCR, while the TCRdb copy is restricted to in-frame clones and leaves out a portion. This table holds roughly 62,000 clones, roughly nine tenths found once. Sequencing was performed on ileal tissue. This clonotype originated in an adult with Crohn's disease. The chain carries TRBV19 and TRBJ1-1, with TRBD1 identical over 7 bases. CDR3 nucleotide sequence: TGTGCCAGTAGTAACGACAGGGTGGGGATATTGAACACTGAAGCTTTCTTT. This sequence encodes CASSNDRVGILNTEAFF.